The clone carrying this T cell receptor beta chain was detected many times. Its antigen remains unidentified. This sample stems from a study of T cells in Graves' hyperthyroidism and ophthalmopathy. Whole-study results and caveats: From stable hyperthyroidism, ophthalmopathy was separated by a 13 V-J model.

It was RNA transcripts that yielded the amplified TCR beta CDR3 regions. A set of HTBI primers served as the primers for a first-round RT-PCR of the TCR CDR3. MiXCR, applied by TCRdb to the multiplex PCR reads, yields one record per CDR3 protein. The table has 540,000 or so distinct CDR3 sequences, just over 45% seen once. Diagnoses rested on clinical symptoms, serum thyroxine and TRAb, thyroid ultrasound and orbital computed tomography. The CDR3 loop spans 15 amino acids. The germline V gene encodes CDR1 SGHTA and CDR2 FQGNSA. V dropped 4 bases and J dropped 9; count of bases not matched to a gene: 8.

The V call is TRBV7-2, the J call TRBJ1-6; 8 bases fit TRBD1. Material: peripheral blood or thyroid tissue (not recorded which). The source of this sequence is an adult woman with Graves' disease, either hyperthyroidism or ophthalmopathy (not recorded which). The CDR3 DNA reads TGTGCCAGCAGCTACCAAGACAGGGGTCTTTCACCCCTCCACTTT. Translation: CASSYQDRGLSPLHF.